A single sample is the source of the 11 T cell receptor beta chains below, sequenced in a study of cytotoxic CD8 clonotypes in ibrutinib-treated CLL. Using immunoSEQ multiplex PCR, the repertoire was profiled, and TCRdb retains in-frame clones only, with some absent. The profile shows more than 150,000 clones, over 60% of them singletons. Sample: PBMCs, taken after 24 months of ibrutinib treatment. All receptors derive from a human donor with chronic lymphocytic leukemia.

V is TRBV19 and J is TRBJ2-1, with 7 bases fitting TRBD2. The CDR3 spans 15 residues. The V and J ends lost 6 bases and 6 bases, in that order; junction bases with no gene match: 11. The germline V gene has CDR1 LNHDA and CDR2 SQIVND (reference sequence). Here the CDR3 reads CASRQPGLPGNEQFF. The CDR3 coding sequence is TGTGCCAGTAGGCAACCGGGACTACCAGGCAATGAGCAGTTCTTC.

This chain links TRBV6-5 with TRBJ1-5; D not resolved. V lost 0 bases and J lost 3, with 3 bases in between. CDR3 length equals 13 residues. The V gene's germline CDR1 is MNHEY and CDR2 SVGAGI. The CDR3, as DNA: TGTGCCAGCAGTTACTCGAACAATCAGCCCCAGCATTTT. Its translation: CASSYSNNQPQHF.

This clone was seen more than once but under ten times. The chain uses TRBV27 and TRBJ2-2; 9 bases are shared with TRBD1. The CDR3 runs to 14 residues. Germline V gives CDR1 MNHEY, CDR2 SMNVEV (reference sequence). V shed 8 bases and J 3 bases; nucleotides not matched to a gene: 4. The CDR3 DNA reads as TGTGCCAGCTCGGGACAGGGAGACACCGGGGAGCTGTTTTTT. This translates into CASSGQGDTGELFF.

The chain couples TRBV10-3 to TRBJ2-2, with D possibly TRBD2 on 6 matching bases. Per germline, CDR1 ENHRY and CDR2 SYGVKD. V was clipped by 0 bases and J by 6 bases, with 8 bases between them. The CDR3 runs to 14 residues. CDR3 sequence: CAISESSGPGELFF. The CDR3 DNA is TGTGCCATCAGTGAGTCGAGCGGGCCCGGGGAGCTGTTTTTT.

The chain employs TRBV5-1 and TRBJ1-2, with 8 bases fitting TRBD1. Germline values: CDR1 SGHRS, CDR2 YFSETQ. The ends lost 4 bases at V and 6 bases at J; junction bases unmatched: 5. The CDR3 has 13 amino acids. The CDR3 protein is CASSVGQGNGYTF. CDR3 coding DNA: TGCGCCAGCAGCGTCGGACAGGGCAATGGCTACACCTTC.

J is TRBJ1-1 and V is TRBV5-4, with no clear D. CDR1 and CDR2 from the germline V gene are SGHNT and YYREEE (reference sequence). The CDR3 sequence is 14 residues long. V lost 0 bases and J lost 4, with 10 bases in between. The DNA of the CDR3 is TGTGCCAGCAGCTTGGTGGGGTTACTCACTGAAGCTTTCTTT. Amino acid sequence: CASSLVGLLTEAFF.

Here the CDR3 reads CASSLNHGGVVPYEQYF. The DNA for the CDR3 is TGCGCCAGCAGCCTAAATCACGGGGGAGTCGTACCCTACGAGCAGTACTTC. This rearrangement joins TRBV5-1 to TRBJ2-7; possibly TRBD2 for D (6 bases). In germline, CDR1 is SGHRS, CDR2 YFSETQ. The V end lost 4 bases, the J end lost 2 bases, and 22 bases lay between the germline ends. The CDR3 has 17 residues.

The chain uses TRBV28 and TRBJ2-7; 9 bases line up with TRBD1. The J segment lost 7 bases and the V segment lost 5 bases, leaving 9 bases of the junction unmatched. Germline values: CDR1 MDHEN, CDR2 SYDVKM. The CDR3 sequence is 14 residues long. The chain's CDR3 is CASSTGQGPMEQYF. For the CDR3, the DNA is TGTGCCAGCAGTACGGGACAGGGACCGATGGAGCAGTACTTC.

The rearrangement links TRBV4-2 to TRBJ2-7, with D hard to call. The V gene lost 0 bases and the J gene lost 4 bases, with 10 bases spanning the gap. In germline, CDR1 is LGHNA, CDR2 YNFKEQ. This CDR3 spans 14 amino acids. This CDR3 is CASSQEDPRYEQYF. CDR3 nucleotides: TGTGCCAGCAGCCAAGAGGACCCCCGGTACGAGCAGTACTTC.

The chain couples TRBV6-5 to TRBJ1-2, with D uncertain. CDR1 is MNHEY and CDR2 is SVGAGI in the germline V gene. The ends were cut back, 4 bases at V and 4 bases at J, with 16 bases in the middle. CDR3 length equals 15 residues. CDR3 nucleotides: TGTGCCAGCAGTTTGAACCCTATAATTTCCTATGGCTACACCTTC. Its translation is CASSLNPIISYGYTF.

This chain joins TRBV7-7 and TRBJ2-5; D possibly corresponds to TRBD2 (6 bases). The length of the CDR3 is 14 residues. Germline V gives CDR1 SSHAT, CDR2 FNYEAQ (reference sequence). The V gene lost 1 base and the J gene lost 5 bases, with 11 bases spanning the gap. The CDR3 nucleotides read TGTGCCAGCAGCTTAGAGGGAGGCCGGGAGACCCAGTACTTC. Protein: CASSLEGGRETQYF.